This T cell receptor (beta chain) was sequenced in a study of T cell repertoires in cytomegalovirus infection. Study in general: Carrying CMV and the relevant HLA type showed in public TCR beta signatures.

One entry per CDR3 protein, called by TCRdb with MiXCR from the reads. Of tens of thousands of distinct CDR3 sequences listed, about 26% are singletons. The table lists this clonotype with many counts. The antigen remains unidentified. CDR3 length: 15 amino acids. The V end was cut by 3 bases, the J end by 2 bases, with 12 bases between. Germline CDR1 and CDR2: SGDLS and YYNGEE. Findings and limits, study-wide: Summed frequency of public TCR beta families distinguished CMV carriers with the relevant HLA.

The V call is TRBV9, the J call TRBJ2-1; D may be TRBD2 (7 bases). Sequenced material: CD8+ T cells from cultured PBMCs, taken from culture after CMV antigen stimulation. The sequence was collected from a human donor in good health (CMV status not recorded). Some clones in this sample may be carry-over from other donors' samples. The CDR3 reads CASSEGGGTYNEQFF. Written as DNA, the CDR3 is TGTGCCAGCAGCGAGGGGGGGGGTACCTACAATGAGCAGTTCTTC.